A single T cell receptor (beta chain) is shown here with its context. The antigen remains unidentified. Carrying UMI labels, the TRB cDNA libraries were prepared through 5' RACE. TCRdb reprocessed the 5' RACE reads, with one entry per CDR3 protein and no DNA. The sample has some 8,300 distinct CDR3 sequences, and its top ten clones hold about 2%. Sorts that each held roughly 300,000 cells were run in triplicate for every CD8+ T cell subset. This sample is part of a study of CXCR3-negative and CXCR3-positive naive CD8 T cells. Study-wide results and limits: CXCR3 expression partially decreased after cryopreservation; most assays used fresh PBMCs.

From germline, CDR1 is SQVTM and CDR2 ANQGSEA. The CDR3 has 12 residues. This receptor was identified in a human donor in good health. Some clones in this sample may be carry-over from other donors' samples. The rearrangement joins TRBV29-1 to TRBJ2-7. The material sequenced was naive CXCR3- CD8+ T cells from blood. Subset indicated: CD45RO-CCR7+CD27+CD95- naive CD8+ T cells lacking CXCR3 (TNR3-). CDR3 in amino acids: CSVATSSYEQYF.